The 19 T cell receptor beta chains presented below share a single source sample, sequenced in a study of technical replicates of blood from a few donors. The assay was immunoSEQ multiplex PCR, and TCRdb's table has in-frame clones only and misses some. The sample consists of 70,000 to 85,000 clones, less than 97% of them appearing once. The specimen was T cells isolated from PBMCs. These receptors originate from a human donor in good health.

The genes are TRBV30 and TRBJ2-5; weak D call: TRBD2 (7 bases). The germline gives CDR1 GTSNPN, CDR2 SVGIG (reference sequence). The CDR3 contains 16 residues. Deletions cut 0 bases from V and 5 bases from J, with 19 bases between. The chain's CDR3 is CAWSVGAGGRWETQYF. The CDR3 DNA reads as TGTGCCTGGAGTGTAGGTGCCGGGGGGCGTTGGGAGACCCAGTACTTC.

The chain is built from TRBV28 and TRBJ2-7; D is possibly TRBD2 (6 bases). The germline V gene encodes CDR1 MDHEN and CDR2 SYDVKM. Trimming shortened V by 3 bases and J by 0 bases, and 9 bases separated the two germline ends. CDR3 length: 14 residues. The CDR3 here is CASSLAGSSYEQYF. Here the CDR3 DNA reads TGTGCCAGCAGTTTGGCGGGGAGCTCCTACGAGCAGTACTTC.

CDR3 sequence reads: CASSFQQGSGELFF. CDR3 nucleotides: TGTGCCAGCAGCTTCCAACAGGGGTCCGGGGAGCTGTTTTTT. The chain has TRBV11-2 and TRBJ2-2, with 7 bases that match TRBD1. The germline V gene encodes CDR1 SGHAT and CDR2 FQNNGV. V lost 3 bases and J lost 6; bases outside the gene matches: 4. CDR3 length: 14 residues.

This sequence joins TRBV18 and TRBJ2-1; a weak D match, TRBD1 (6 bases). Germline loops: CDR1 KGHSH, CDR2 LQKENI. This CDR3 is built from 15 residues. Deletions cut 2 bases from V and 10 bases from J, with 18 bases between. CDR3 bases: TGTGCCAGCTCACCAGCCCTAGGGGGTCCCAGGGAGCAGTTCTTC. Translating it yields CASSPALGGPREQFF.

The chain combines TRBV5-8 with TRBJ1-2; 12 nucleotides line up with TRBD1. The CDR3 sequence is 14 residues long. The J segment lost 8 bases and the V segment lost 3 bases, leaving 5 bases of the junction unmatched. The germline V gene has CDR1 SGHTS and CDR2 YDEGEE. As DNA, the CDR3 is TGTGCCAGCAGCTGGGGACAGGGGGCAGGGGGCTACACCTTC. Translated, it gives CASSWGQGAGGYTF.

Only one count was recorded for this clone. The V gene is TRBV6-1, the J gene TRBJ2-1, with TRBD2 matching over 11 bases. The germline V gene encodes CDR1 MNHNS and CDR2 SASEGT. The ends lost 6 bases at V and 6 bases at J; junction bases unmatched: 7. The CDR3 runs to 15 residues. The CDR3 region is CASSFTSGRGNEQFF. CDR3 DNA sequence: TGTGCCAGCAGCTTTACTAGCGGGAGAGGCAATGAGCAGTTCTTC.

This chain connects TRBV11-2 to TRBJ2-1; D may be TRBD2 (5 bases). V lost 0 bases and J 3 bases, leaving 9 bases between the germline ends. The CDR3 sequence is 15 residues long. Germline V CDR1 and CDR2: SGHAT, FQNNGV. The CDR3 spells CASSLDPAGYNEQFF. The CDR3 DNA reads TGTGCCAGCAGCTTAGATCCGGCGGGCTACAATGAGCAGTTCTTC. The variable domain in full, completed from reference TRBV11-2 and TRBJ2-1, reads EAGVAQSPRYKIIEKRQSVAFWCNPISGHATLYWYQQILGQGPKLLIQFQNNGVVDDSQLPKDRFSAERLKGVDSTLKIQPAKLEDSAVYLCASSLDPAGYNEQFFGPGTRLTVL.

The chain links TRBV15 to TRBJ1-5; D may be TRBD1 (6 bases). The CDR3 loop spans 14 amino acids. Germline V lookup: CDR1 LNHNV, CDR2 YYDKDF (reference sequence). The V gene lost 1 base and the J gene lost 2 bases, with 6 bases spanning the gap. The CDR3 coding sequence is TGTGCCACCAGCAGAGGACAGGGCAATCAGCCCCAGCATTTT. Protein: CATSRGQGNQPQHF.

This chain uses TRBV7-9 with TRBJ1-4, with D possibly being TRBD1 (5 bases). The V gene's germline CDR1 is SEHNR and CDR2 FQNEAQ (reference sequence). This CDR3 is 16 amino acids long. Trimming took off 6 bases at V and 8 bases at J, with 22 bases between the two ends. The DNA of the CDR3 is TGTGCCAGCAGTCCTACAGGTAATCGGATGATGGAAAAACTGTTTTTT. It codes for CASSPTGNRMMEKLFF.

The chain carries TRBV7-9 and TRBJ2-5; no reliable D call. Looked up from germline, CDR1 is SEHNR and CDR2 is FQNEAQ (reference sequence). V was cut by 3 bases and J by 5 bases, with 7 bases left in between. This CDR3 is 12 amino acids long. The CDR3, as DNA: TGTGCCAGCAGCTTCGCACTGGAGACCCAGTACTTC. Translated: CASSFALETQYF.

In regard to this clone: The junction departs from the called germline gene at one end, perhaps through a read error. The rearrangement uses TRBV7-7 and TRBJ2-1; D remains ambiguous. The CDR3 has 15 amino acids. Germline V gene sequence: CDR1 SSHAT, CDR2 FNYEAQ (reference sequence). The CDR3 DNA sequence: TGTGCTAGCAGCCCGGGTCCTAGCTCCTACAATGAGCAGTTCTTC. This codes for CASSPGPSSYNEQFF.

The rearrangement links TRBV5-1 to TRBJ2-3, with 11 bases lining up with TRBD1. The germline V gene has CDR1 SGHRS and CDR2 YFSETQ. Losses at the gene ends were 0 bases for V and 0 bases for J; bases not matched to a gene: 3. CDR3 size: 17 residues. The DNA of the CDR3 is TGCGCCAGCAGCTTGGAAGGGACAGGGGGTAGCACAGATACGCAGTATTTT. It codes for CASSLEGTGGSTDTQYF.

The V gene is TRBV6-1, the J gene TRBJ1-5; D is possibly TRBD1 (5 bases). Deletions cut 6 bases from V and 1 base from J, with 10 bases between. This CDR3 has 14 residues. The germline gives CDR1 MNHNS, CDR2 SASEGT. Written as DNA, the CDR3 is TGTGCCAGCAGCCTCAGGGTGAGCAATCAGCCCCAGCATTTT. This codes for CASSLRVSNQPQHF.

The gene calls are TRBV5-4 and TRBJ2-1; D remains unclear. The V end was cut by 0 bases, the J end by 6 bases, with 10 bases between. CDR1 is SGHNT, CDR2 YYREEE, per germline (reference sequence). The length of the CDR3 is 14 residues. The CDR3 DNA follows: TGTGCCAGCAGCTTGGAAGTAGTTGGCAATGAGCAGTTCTTC. It is translated as CASSLEVVGNEQFF.

This clone was seen once. This chain uses TRBV7-9 with TRBJ2-3; TRBD2 agrees at 8 bases. The V and J ends lost 1 base and 1 base, in that order; junction bases with no gene match: 7. This CDR3 is 17 amino acids long. The germline CDR1 and CDR2 sequences are SEHNR and FQNEAQ (reference sequence). CDR3: CASSLVAGGYRTDTQYF. The CDR3 DNA reads as TGTGCCAGCAGCTTAGTGGCGGGAGGTTATCGCACAGATACGCAGTATTTT.

The chain combines TRBV6-1 with TRBJ1-3; no definite D call. The V gene's germline CDR1 is MNHNS and CDR2 SASEGT. The CDR3 length is 16 residues. V lost 1 base, J lost 0 bases, and 10 bases lay in between. The DNA for the CDR3 is TGTGCCAGCAGTGAAGTCTCAAACTACTCTGGAAACACCATATATTTT. Translation gives CASSEVSNYSGNTIYF.

The V call is TRBV19, the J call TRBJ1-4; D is unresolved. The CDR3 loop spans 18 amino acids. With 0 bases removed from V and 8 bases from J, the gap between germline ends came to 22 bases. In germline, CDR1 is LNHDA, CDR2 SQIVND (reference sequence). CDR3 nucleotides: TGTGCCAGTAGTATAGATCTATTTCTCGGGTCAGGCGGGGAAAAACTGTTTTTT. It yields the protein CASSIDLFLGSGGEKLFF.

The chain combines TRBV2 with TRBJ2-1; 7 bases fit TRBD2. This CDR3 spans 15 amino acids. Germline CDR1 SNHLY, CDR2 FYNNEI. V lost 6 bases to trimming and J lost 0 bases; unmatched junction nucleotides: 5. The CDR3 DNA reads as TGTGCCAGCAGGGGGGGGTCCGGCTCCTACAATGAGCAGTTCTTC. Translation gives CASRGGSGSYNEQFF.

V is TRBV30 and J is TRBJ2-6; D might be TRBD1 (6 bases). Deletions cut 0 bases from V and 7 bases from J, with 16 bases between. Per the germline V gene, CDR1 is GTSNPN and CDR2 is SVGIG (reference sequence). CDR3 length: 16 residues. The CDR3 coding sequence is TGTGCCTGGAGTGTACTTAGACAGGACCTAGCCAACGTCCTGACTTTC. Amino acid sequence: CAWSVLRQDLANVLTF.